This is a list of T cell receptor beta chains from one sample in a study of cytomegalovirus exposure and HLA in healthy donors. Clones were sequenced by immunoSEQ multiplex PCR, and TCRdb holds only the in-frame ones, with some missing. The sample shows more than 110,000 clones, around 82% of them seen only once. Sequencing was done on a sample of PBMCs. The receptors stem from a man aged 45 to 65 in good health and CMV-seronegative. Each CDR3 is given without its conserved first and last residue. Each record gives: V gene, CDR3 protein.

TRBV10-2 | ASSEGSRGAYEQY
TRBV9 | ASSARLAGFTDTQY
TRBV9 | ASSVGVRGDISGNTIY
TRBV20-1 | SAGPGKLQF
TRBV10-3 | AISEGTESTDTQY
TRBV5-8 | ASSNPTGGGTEAF
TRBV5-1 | ASSLVTGGRSEQY
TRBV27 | ASRRTGGEHYYEQY
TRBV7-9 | ASSPSANYGYT
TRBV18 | ASSPRGQDSPLH
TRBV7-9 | ASSPGQGDTEAF
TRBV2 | ASSVEGVNTEAF
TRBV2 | ASSQTVTSGANVLT
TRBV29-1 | SVTDRGNTEAF
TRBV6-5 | ASNPSGGSYNEQF
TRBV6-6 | ASSPGGGLSYEQY
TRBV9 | ASSVDGANTEAF
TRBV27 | ASSPPSGGDEQY
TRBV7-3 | ASSLSSGGASYNEQF
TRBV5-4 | ASSLQGSSYNEQF
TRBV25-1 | ASSAGLAGGPVQETQY
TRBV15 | ATSNKNSGNTIY
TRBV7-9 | ASSPGDEGLTRETQY
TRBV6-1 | ASYGVGQKDYEQY
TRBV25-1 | ASKRGQQETQY
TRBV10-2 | ASYRARNTGELF
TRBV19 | ASSIGPAGGPHSQY
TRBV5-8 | ASSLAGGGNTIY
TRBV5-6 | ASSLGTGTDTQY
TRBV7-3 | ASSPAGGPVSYNEQF
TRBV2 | ASQLDRDPQPQH
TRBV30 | AWTPLAENTEAF
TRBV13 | ASVFRETQY
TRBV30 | AWSVRGDDGYT
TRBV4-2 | ASSQDPGGGGGNQPQH
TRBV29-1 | SVGDSSYEQY
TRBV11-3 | ASSQTGGKETQY
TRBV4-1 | ASSYRIDNTGELF
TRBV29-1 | SGRTGYQGTYEQY
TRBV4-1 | ASSQRASGSSYNEQF
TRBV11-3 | ASSFRQSSGSEAF
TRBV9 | ASSAQPQGFETQY
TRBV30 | AWSPSSTQY
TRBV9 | ASSVEGVGRVGNEQF
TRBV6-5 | ASSFGRGRETQY
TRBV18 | ASSLPSGRIVETQY
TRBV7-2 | ASSRAGTGPEKLF